The clone carrying this T cell receptor beta chain appeared a single time. Its antigen remains unknown. The germline V gene has CDR1 SGHVS and CDR2 FQNEAQ. This CDR3 has 17 residues. Trimming removed 5 bases from V and 0 bases from J; junction bases left unmatched: 11. Data came from immunoSEQ multiplex PCR; TCRdb stores just in-frame clones and leaves some out. Of approximately 100,000 clones in the sample, 94% were seen once. The data were taken from a study of siplizumab effects on memory and regulatory T cells. Regarding the study as a whole: Siplizumab produced a significant reduction in alloreactive sequences that were traceable to unstimulated CD4+ memory cells.

This chain connects TRBV7-8 to TRBJ2-3; 7 positions match TRBD2. This TCR was recovered from a human donor in good health. What was sequenced was Tregs sorted from blood. The CDR3 DNA follows: TGTGCCAGCAGCCTCCGAGGAGCGGGATCTAGCACAGATACGCAGTATTTT. This sequence encodes CASSLRGAGSSTDTQYF. Full variable domain (remainder filled in from reference TRBV7-8 and TRBJ2-3): GAGVSQSPRYKVAKRGQDVALRCDPISGHVSLFWYQQALGQGPEFLTYFQNEAQLDKSGLPSDRFFAERPEGSVSTLKIQRTQQEDSAVYLCASSLRGAGSSTDTQYFGPGTRLTVL.